Listed below are T cell receptor beta chains from one sample, sequenced in a study of cytomegalovirus exposure and HLA in healthy donors. Sequencing used immunoSEQ multiplex PCR; TCRdb keeps in-frame clones, though not all of them. The table includes fewer than 200,000 clones, approximately 80% detected once. Material: PBMCs. The receptors derive from a man aged 40-49 years in good health and CMV-seronegative. The CDR3 runs from the conserved cysteine through the conserved F or W. The order of the fields is V gene, CDR3 length, D gene, clone size, J gene, CDR3 DNA, CDR3 protein. A D gene is named only where the DNA matches it firmly. Expanded clones are given a class, and other clones once, few, many or no size at all.

v_gene: TRBV6-5
len: 14
d_gene: TRBD1
abundance: -
j_gene: TRBJ1-6
CDR3nt: TGTGCCAGCAGTCCGGGACAGACACATTCACCCCTCCACTTT
CDR3aa: CASSPGQTHSPLHF

v_gene: TRBV10-3
len: 13
d_gene: -
abundance: -
j_gene: TRBJ1-3
CDR3nt: TGTGCCATCAGGACATACTCTGGAAACACCATATATTTT
CDR3aa: CAIRTYSGNTIYF

v_gene: TRBV4-2
len: 13
d_gene: -
abundance: once
j_gene: TRBJ2-5
CDR3nt: TGTGCCAGCACCGACTTGACCCAAGAGACCCAGTACTTC
CDR3aa: CASTDLTQETQYF

v_gene: TRBV9
len: 15
d_gene: -
abundance: -
j_gene: TRBJ2-7
CDR3nt: TGTGCCAGCAGCGTAGCTACGGGCGGGGTTGGCGAGCAGTACTTC
CDR3aa: CASSVATGGVGEQYF

v_gene: TRBV7-6
len: 16
d_gene: -
abundance: -
j_gene: TRBJ2-1
CDR3nt: TGTGCCAGCAGCTTAGGGGCTAGCGCTTTTTACAATGAGCAGTTCTTC
CDR3aa: CASSLGASAFYNEQFF

v_gene: TRBV6-6
len: 14
d_gene: -
abundance: -
j_gene: TRBJ1-5
CDR3nt: TGTGCCAGCAGCCTTGACAGAAAGGGCCAGCCCCAGCATTTT
CDR3aa: CASSLDRKGQPQHF

v_gene: TRBV4-2
len: 18
d_gene: -
abundance: -
j_gene: TRBJ2-1
CDR3nt: TGTGCCAGCAGCCAACCATGGGGGACACATCGAGCCTACAATGAGCAGTTCTTC
CDR3aa: CASSQPWGTHRAYNEQFF

v_gene: TRBV6-6
len: 12
d_gene: -
abundance: -
j_gene: TRBJ1-6
CDR3nt: TGTGCCAGCAGTTATGATCCAGGCCTCGGTTCCTTT
CDR3aa: CASSYDPGLGSF

v_gene: TRBV27
len: 13
d_gene: -
abundance: -
j_gene: TRBJ1-2
CDR3nt: TGTGCCAGCAGTTTTACAGGGTCGTATGGCTACACCTTC
CDR3aa: CASSFTGSYGYTF

v_gene: TRBV7-9
len: 12
d_gene: -
abundance: -
j_gene: TRBJ2-7
CDR3nt: TGTGCCAGCAGCTTAGGCAGGGGAGAGCAGTACTTC
CDR3aa: CASSLGRGEQYF

v_gene: TRBV30
len: 14
d_gene: TRBD2
abundance: -
j_gene: TRBJ2-1
CDR3nt: TGTGCCTGGTCCCGCGGGGGGGCGAGCAATGAGCAGTTCTTC
CDR3aa: CAWSRGGASNEQFF

v_gene: TRBV28
len: 16
d_gene: TRBD2
abundance: -
j_gene: TRBJ2-3
CDR3nt: TGTGCCAGCAGTTTAGGTGCGGGGGGGGATTCTAAATCGCAGTATTTT
CDR3aa: CASSLGAGGDSKSQYF

v_gene: TRBV11-3
len: 16
d_gene: TRBD2
abundance: once
j_gene: TRBJ2-7
CDR3nt: TGTGCCAGCAGCTTATCACCGGGACTAGCGGGGGTAGAGCAGTACTTC
CDR3aa: CASSLSPGLAGVEQYF

v_gene: TRBV5-6
len: 15
d_gene: TRBD1
abundance: few
j_gene: TRBJ2-5
CDR3nt: TGTGCCAGCAGCCGGGACAGGAGAACTCAAGAGACCCAGTACTTC
CDR3aa: CASSRDRRTQETQYF

v_gene: TRBV12-5
len: 19
d_gene: -
abundance: -
j_gene: TRBJ1-2
CDR3nt: TGTGCTAGTGGTTTGGGGACCAAAGAGGGAGGACCAGGCGGCTATGGCTACACCTTC
CDR3aa: CASGLGTKEGGPGGYGYTF

v_gene: TRBV28
len: 13
d_gene: -
abundance: -
j_gene: TRBJ2-7
CDR3nt: TGTGCCAGCAAAGGGGGGGGCTACAACGAGCAGTACTTC
CDR3aa: CASKGGGYNEQYF

v_gene: TRBV4-1
len: 15
d_gene: -
abundance: -
j_gene: TRBJ2-3
CDR3nt: TGCGCCAGCAGCCCACAGGCTCAGTTAGTAGATACGCAGTATTTT
CDR3aa: CASSPQAQLVDTQYF

v_gene: TRBV19
len: 17
d_gene: -
abundance: -
j_gene: TRBJ2-7
CDR3nt: TGTGCCAGTACCTCTGGATGCGGACAGAGTTTTCCCTACGAGCAGTACTTC
CDR3aa: CASTSGCGQSFPYEQYF

v_gene: TRBV11-2
len: 18
d_gene: -
abundance: -
j_gene: TRBJ1-6
CDR3nt: TGTGCCAGCAGCTCGTACGTGAGCGGGTCTTCCTATAATTCACCCCTCCACTTT
CDR3aa: CASSSYVSGSSYNSPLHF

v_gene: TRBV27
len: 14
d_gene: -
abundance: -
j_gene: TRBJ1-5
CDR3nt: TGTGCCAGCAGGAACCCCCGAGGGAATCAGCCCCAGCATTTT
CDR3aa: CASRNPRGNQPQHF

v_gene: TRBV5-4
len: 15
d_gene: -
abundance: -
j_gene: TRBJ2-5
CDR3nt: TGTGCCAGCAGCTTGGGCAGGGAGGAGGGAGAGACCCAGTACTTC
CDR3aa: CASSLGREEGETQYF

v_gene: TRBV6-5
len: 15
d_gene: TRBD2
abundance: few
j_gene: TRBJ2-7
CDR3nt: TGTGCCAGCAGCCTACTAGCGGGGACCTCCTACGAGCAGTACTTC
CDR3aa: CASSLLAGTSYEQYF

v_gene: TRBV7-9
len: 16
d_gene: TRBD1
abundance: -
j_gene: TRBJ1-3
CDR3nt: TGTGCCAGCAGCTCAACGGGACAGGGGCTCGGAAACACCATATATTTT
CDR3aa: CASSSTGQGLGNTIYF

v_gene: TRBV7-2
len: 17
d_gene: -
abundance: few
j_gene: TRBJ2-5
CDR3nt: TGTGCCAGCAGCTTAGCGCGCCAGGGCCCCAAGAGGGAGACCCAGTACTTC
CDR3aa: CASSLARQGPKRETQYF

v_gene: TRBV2
len: 17
d_gene: TRBD2
abundance: -
j_gene: TRBJ2-1
CDR3nt: TGTGCCAGCAAGGAGCGGGGGGGCACAGGTTCCTACAATGAGCAGTTCTTC
CDR3aa: CASKERGGTGSYNEQFF

v_gene: TRBV10-3
len: 13
d_gene: TRBD1
abundance: -
j_gene: TRBJ2-7
CDR3nt: TGTGCCATCAGCGGACAGGGGAGCTACGAGCAGTACTTC
CDR3aa: CAISGQGSYEQYF

v_gene: TRBV27
len: 14
d_gene: TRBD2
abundance: once
j_gene: TRBJ2-7
CDR3nt: TGTGCCAGCAGCTTTGGACTAGACCCCTACGAGCAGTACTTC
CDR3aa: CASSFGLDPYEQYF

v_gene: TRBV19
len: 16
d_gene: TRBD1
abundance: many
j_gene: TRBJ1-2
CDR3nt: TGTGCCAGTAGCGCACCATCGCCGGGACAGTCGGATGGCTACACCTTC
CDR3aa: CASSAPSPGQSDGYTF

v_gene: TRBV6-1
len: 14
d_gene: TRBD1
abundance: -
j_gene: TRBJ2-3
CDR3nt: TGTGCCAGCGAACAGGGGCTCATGCCAGATACGCAGTATTTT
CDR3aa: CASEQGLMPDTQYF

v_gene: TRBV7-2
len: 15
d_gene: -
abundance: -
j_gene: TRBJ2-7
CDR3nt: TGTGCCAGCAGCTTCTCAGGGACTCCCCCCTACGAGCAGTACTTC
CDR3aa: CASSFSGTPPYEQYF

v_gene: TRBV6-6
len: 14
d_gene: -
abundance: -
j_gene: TRBJ2-7
CDR3nt: TGTGCCAGCAGTTACTCGGGACTCAACACCGAGCAGTACTTC
CDR3aa: CASSYSGLNTEQYF

v_gene: TRBV5-1
len: 15
d_gene: TRBD1
abundance: -
j_gene: TRBJ1-5
CDR3nt: TGCGCCAGCAGCTTGGAAGGGACAGGAAATCAGCCCCAGCATTTT
CDR3aa: CASSLEGTGNQPQHF

v_gene: TRBV7-8
len: 16
d_gene: TRBD2
abundance: few
j_gene: TRBJ2-1
CDR3nt: TGTGCCAGCAGCTTAGGGCTAGCGGGGATCGAGAATGAGCAGTTCTTC
CDR3aa: CASSLGLAGIENEQFF

v_gene: TRBV4-2
len: 17
d_gene: TRBD2
abundance: once
j_gene: TRBJ2-2
CDR3nt: TGTGCCAGCAGCTGGACTAGCGGGGGCCCGAACACCGGGGAGCTGTTTTTT
CDR3aa: CASSWTSGGPNTGELFF

v_gene: TRBV4-1
len: 22
d_gene: TRBD2
abundance: few
j_gene: TRBJ2-5
CDR3nt: TGCGCCAGCAGCCAACGGATGGGTCAGGGTCTAGCGGGGGGTAGGAACCAAGAGACCCAGTACTTC
CDR3aa: CASSQRMGQGLAGGRNQETQYF

v_gene: TRBV2
len: 11
d_gene: -
abundance: -
j_gene: TRBJ2-7
CDR3nt: TGTGCCAGCAGTGAAATGGTCGAGCAGTACTTC
CDR3aa: CASSEMVEQYF

v_gene: TRBV5-1
len: 14
d_gene: TRBD2
abundance: -
j_gene: TRBJ2-5
CDR3nt: TGCGCCAGCAGCGGGACTAGCGGCCAAGAGACCCAGTACTTC
CDR3aa: CASSGTSGQETQYF

v_gene: TRBV5-6
len: 16
d_gene: TRBD2
abundance: -
j_gene: TRBJ2-7
CDR3nt: TGTGCCAGCAGCCCCTGGACTAGCGGTGATATCTACGAGCAGTACTTC
CDR3aa: CASSPWTSGDIYEQYF

v_gene: TRBV6-1
len: 14
d_gene: -
abundance: few
j_gene: TRBJ2-3
CDR3nt: TGTGCCAGCAAGGAGGGGGCTTGGACAGATACGCAGTATTTT
CDR3aa: CASKEGAWTDTQYF

v_gene: TRBV30
len: 15
d_gene: -
abundance: -
j_gene: TRBJ1-5
CDR3nt: TGTGCCTGGAGTAAAGCCGATTTTAGCAATCAGCCCCAGCATTTT
CDR3aa: CAWSKADFSNQPQHF

v_gene: TRBV4-3
len: 14
d_gene: -
abundance: -
j_gene: TRBJ2-1
CDR3nt: TGCGCCAGCAGCCAAGATTCAGCCTACAATGAGCAGTTCTTC
CDR3aa: CASSQDSAYNEQFF

v_gene: TRBV7-9
len: 15
d_gene: TRBD1
abundance: -
j_gene: TRBJ2-3
CDR3nt: TGTGCCAGCAGCTTACGGGACAGGCTGTCTGATACGCAGTATTTT
CDR3aa: CASSLRDRLSDTQYF

v_gene: TRBV6-1
len: 15
d_gene: -
abundance: few
j_gene: TRBJ1-5
CDR3nt: TGTGCCAGCAGTGCAGGACTTTATAGCAATCAGCCCCAGCATTTT
CDR3aa: CASSAGLYSNQPQHF

v_gene: TRBV6-1
len: 14
d_gene: TRBD2
abundance: -
j_gene: TRBJ2-1
CDR3nt: TGTGCCAGCAGAGCGGGGGGTTGGGATAATGAGCAGTTCTTC
CDR3aa: CASRAGGWDNEQFF

v_gene: TRBV18
len: 17
d_gene: -
abundance: few
j_gene: TRBJ2-2
CDR3nt: TGTGCCAGCTCACCACCGAGGGCGAACTCTAGACCCGGGGAGCTGTTTTTT
CDR3aa: CASSPPRANSRPGELFF

v_gene: TRBV6-5
len: 14
d_gene: TRBD1
abundance: -
j_gene: TRBJ1-3
CDR3nt: TGTGCCAGCAGTCTTGACAGGGCTGGAAACACCATATATTTT
CDR3aa: CASSLDRAGNTIYF

v_gene: TRBV19
len: 14
d_gene: -
abundance: once
j_gene: TRBJ1-2
CDR3nt: TGTGCCAGTACCCCCGAAACAGCAAACTATGGCTACACCTTC
CDR3aa: CASTPETANYGYTF

v_gene: TRBV7-8
len: 14
d_gene: TRBD1
abundance: few
j_gene: TRBJ2-2
CDR3nt: TGTGCCAGCAGCCAACTACAGGGGGGTGAGGAGCTGTTTTTT
CDR3aa: CASSQLQGGEELFF

v_gene: TRBV7-9
len: 15
d_gene: TRBD2
abundance: -
j_gene: TRBJ2-7
CDR3nt: TGTGCCAGCAGCCAAACTAGCGGGGGGAATGGCGAGCAGTACTTC
CDR3aa: CASSQTSGGNGEQYF

v_gene: TRBV2
len: 11
d_gene: -
abundance: -
j_gene: TRBJ2-7
CDR3nt: TGTGCCAGCAGTGAATGGGAAGAGGGGTACTTC
CDR3aa: CASSEWEEGYF

v_gene: TRBV7-2
len: 14
d_gene: TRBD1
abundance: -
j_gene: TRBJ2-5
CDR3nt: TGTGCCAGCAGCTTCCGGGACAGCCAGGAGACCCAGTACTTC
CDR3aa: CASSFRDSQETQYF